This paragraph reports one TCR beta chain. Its target is unknown. Sequencing was performed with immunoSEQ multiplex PCR; in TCRdb, only in-frame clones are kept and a portion is missing. Altogether around 1.5 million clones are present, 95% to 99% being singletons, with the ten largest covering roughly 0.42%. These data come from a study of shared clonotypes between healthy human individuals. Findings and limits, study-wide: Shared clonotypes: about 5% naive CD4, about 3.5% naive CD8, around 2.2% memory CD4, under 0.45% memory CD8.

The TCR originated in a man under 40 in good health. Sequencing input: naive CD4+ T cells sorted from blood. The subset here: CD45RA+ positively selected.

The CDR3 DNA sequence: TGTGCCAGCAGTGAATCGAGGGCTGAAGCTTTCTTT. Protein: CASSESRAEAFF. The chain links TRBV2 to TRBJ1-1, with D hard to call. The CDR3 is 12 residues long. Germline V gene sequence: CDR1 SNHLY, CDR2 FYNNEI. Deletions cut 2 bases from V and 6 bases from J, with 7 bases between. Using reference TRBV2 and TRBJ1-1 for the parts outside the CDR3, the full variable domain is EPEVTQTPSHQVTQMGQEVILRCVPISNHLYFYWYRQILGQKVEFLVSFYNNEISEKSEIFDDQFSVERPDGSNFTLKIRSTKLEDSAMYFCASSESRAEAFFGQGTRLTVV.